Listed here are 15 T cell receptor beta chains from one sample, sequenced in a study of blood T cell repertoires in COVID-19. Sequencing used immunoSEQ multiplex PCR; TCRdb keeps in-frame clones, though not all of them. The table lists approximately 240,000 clones, around 90% of them singletons, with 6% to 7% in the top ten. Sequencing input: PBMCs or T cells enriched from blood (not recorded which). Source of these receptors: a woman aged 25-40 years with acute COVID-19.

There are a few counts of this clone. The chain recombines TRBV6-2 or TRBV6-3 with TRBJ1-2, with unresolved D. V lost 5 bases and J lost 8, with 12 bases in between. Looked up from germline, CDR1 is MNHEY and CDR2 is SVGEGT. This CDR3 comprises 12 residues. In DNA, the CDR3 is TGTGCCAGCAGTCCAACTATGAGCGGCTACACCTTC. Its protein is CASSPTMSGYTF.

For this clone: This sample also contains other DNA sequences that code for the same CDR3. V usage is TRBV5-6 and J usage is TRBJ2-1, with 11 bases aligning to TRBD2. The junction had 3 bases not matched to a gene; V was cut back by 2 bases and J by 2 bases. The CDR3 runs 16 residues. Germline loops: CDR1 SGHDT, CDR2 YYEEEE. CDR3 nucleotide sequence: TGTGCCAGCAGCTTAGCACTAGCGGGGGCCTACAATGAGCAGTTCTTC. It encodes CASSLALAGAYNEQFF.

The V gene is TRBV6-9, the J gene TRBJ1-5; 7 bases line up with TRBD1. The CDR3 totals 13 residues. CDR1 is MNHGY, CDR2 SVAAGI, per germline. The junction had 3 bases not matched to a gene; V was cut back by 6 bases and J by 4 bases. CDR3 residues: CASRGRGNQPQHF. The CDR3 DNA reads TGTGCCAGCAGGGGCAGGGGGAATCAGCCCCAGCATTTT.

The V call is TRBV9, the J call TRBJ2-1, with TRBD2 matching over 14 bases. Trimming removed 0 bases from V and 5 bases from J; junction bases left unmatched: 4. Germline V gene sequence: CDR1 SGDLS, CDR2 YYNGEE. The CDR3 covers 17 residues. DNA of the CDR3: TGTGCCAGCAGCGTAGGGACTAGCGGGGGGATAAACAATGAGCAGTTCTTC. Translating it yields CASSVGTSGGINNEQFF.

The chain combines TRBV10-3 with TRBJ2-7; no definite D call. The germline V and J ends were trimmed by 4 bases and 4 bases, with 14 bases remaining between them. The CDR3 spans 14 residues. Germline loops: CDR1 ENHRY, CDR2 SYGVKD. CDR3 nucleotides: TGTGCCATCAGTGCGCCTGGAGCTGATTACGAGCAGTACTTC. This gives the protein CAISAPGADYEQYF.

The CDR3 nucleotides read TGTGCCAGCAGCGTAACGGAGGGCAGGGGGTGGCACAATGAGCAGTTCTTC. Encoded protein: CASSVTEGRGWHNEQFF. V is TRBV9 and J is TRBJ2-1; possibly TRBD1 for D (7 bases). Germline V gene data show CDR1 as SGDLS and CDR2 as YYNGEE. This CDR3 spans 17 amino acids. V lost 1 base, J lost 5 bases, and 19 bases lay in between.

This sequence joins TRBV11-1 and TRBJ1-1; 7 bases match TRBD1. Germline V gene lookup returns CDR1 SGHAT and CDR2 FQDESV (reference sequence). This CDR3 spans 14 amino acids. Losses at the gene ends were 3 bases for V and 1 base for J; bases not matched to a gene: 2. The CDR3 DNA sequence: TGTGCCAGCAGCTTGCGACAGGGGAACACTGAAGCTTTCTTT. Translating gives CASSLRQGNTEAFF.

This chain joins TRBV9 and TRBJ2-3; the match to TRBD2 covers 7 bases. The CDR3 runs 13 residues. Germline CDR1 is SGDLS and CDR2 is YYNGEE. The CDR3 is CASGGGSTDTQYF. In DNA form, the CDR3 reads TGTGCTAGTGGGGGGGGTAGCACAGATACGCAGTATTTT.

The rearrangement uses TRBV24-1 and TRBJ2-3, with 8 positions matching TRBD2. The CDR3 is 15 amino acids. With V trimmed by 9 bases and J by 8 bases, 15 bases remained unmatched. Germline CDR1 KGHDR, CDR2 SFDVKD. The CDR3 spells CATHPSPAGVATQYF. The CDR3 DNA sequence: TGTGCCACCCACCCCAGTCCAGCGGGAGTCGCTACGCAGTATTTT.

The CDR3 sequence is CASSLVAGGGETQYF. The DNA for the CDR3 is TGTGCCAGCAGCTTAGTGGCGGGAGGGGGGGAGACCCAGTACTTC. The chain carries TRBV7-2 and TRBJ2-5; the match to TRBD2 covers 9 bases. V shed 1 base, J shed 5 bases, and the junction held 5 bases outside the gene matches. The CDR3 is 15 amino acids. CDR1 and CDR2 (germline): SGHTA, FQGNSA.

This chain joins TRBV6-6 and TRBJ1-5; D is ambiguous. This CDR3 is built from 15 residues. Germline V CDR1 and CDR2: MNHNY, SVGAGI (reference sequence). Between the trimmed V and J ends, which lost 2 bases and 5 bases, there was a span of 13 bases. CDR3 in amino acids: CASSYETGEYQPQHF. The CDR3 DNA reads TGTGCCAGCAGTTACGAGACGGGAGAATATCAGCCCCAGCATTTT.

This clone was counted a single time. The V and J genes are TRBV19 and TRBJ2-7, with 8 nucleotides matching TRBD1. The CDR3 loop spans 15 amino acids. Trimming took 5 bases from V and 2 from J; bases not matched to a gene: 8. Germline assignment: CDR1 LNHDA and CDR2 SQIVND (reference sequence). The CDR3 coding sequence is TGTGCCAGTAGTCCAGGACAGGGACTTGCCTACGAGCAGTACTTC. It specifies CASSPGQGLAYEQYF.

The chain joins TRBV7-2 to TRBJ1-2; D gene ambiguous. V lost 0 bases and J 4 bases, leaving 15 bases between the germline ends. Germline CDR1 is SGHTA and CDR2 is FQGNSA. This CDR3 has 16 residues. CDR3 coding DNA: TGTGCCAGCAGCTTAGCGCTTGATGGCGGAACCTATGGCTACACCTTC. This translates into CASSLALDGGTYGYTF. The complete variable domain, with remaining parts taken from reference TRBV7-2 and TRBJ1-2, reads GAGVSQSPSNKVTEKGKDVELRCDPISGHTALYWYRQSLGQGLEFLIYFQGNSAPDKSGLPSDRFSAERTGGSVSTLTIQRTQQEDSAVYLCASSLALDGGTYGYTFGSGTRLTVV.

The chain recombines TRBV3-1 (or the pseudogene TRBV3-2) with TRBJ1-5, with 7 bases matching TRBD1. The CDR3 is 16 residues long. CDR1 and CDR2 from the germline V gene are LGHDT and YNNKEL (reference sequence). The J segment lost 0 bases and the V segment lost 5 bases, leaving 7 bases of the junction unmatched. DNA of the CDR3: TGTGCCAGCAGCTTCTCAGGGACAGCTAGCAATCAGCCCCAGCATTTT. Translating it yields CASSFSGTASNQPQHF.

This chain connects TRBV5-5 to TRBJ1-5, with TRBD1 matching over 10 bases. J gave up 7 bases and V 0 bases, and 1 base lay outside the gene matches. Germline lookup yields CDR1 SGHKS and CDR2 YYEKEE (reference sequence). The CDR3 has 14 residues. The DNA for the CDR3 is TGTGCCAGCAGCTTGGGACAGGGGGCACAGCCCCAGCATTTT. The encoded protein is CASSLGQGAQPQHF.